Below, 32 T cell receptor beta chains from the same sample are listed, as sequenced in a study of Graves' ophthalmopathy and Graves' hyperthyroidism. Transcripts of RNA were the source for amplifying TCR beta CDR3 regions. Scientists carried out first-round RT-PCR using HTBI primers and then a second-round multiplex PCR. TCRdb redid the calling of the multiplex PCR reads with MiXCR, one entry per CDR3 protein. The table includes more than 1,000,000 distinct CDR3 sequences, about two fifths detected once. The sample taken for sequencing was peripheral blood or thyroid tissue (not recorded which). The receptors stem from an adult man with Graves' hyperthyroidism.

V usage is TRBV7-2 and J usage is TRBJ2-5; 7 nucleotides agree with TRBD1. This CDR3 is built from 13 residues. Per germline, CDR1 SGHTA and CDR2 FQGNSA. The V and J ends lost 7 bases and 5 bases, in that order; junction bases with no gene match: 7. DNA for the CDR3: TGTGCCAGCAATAGACAGGGAAGGGAGACCCAGTACTTC. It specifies CASNRQGRETQYF.

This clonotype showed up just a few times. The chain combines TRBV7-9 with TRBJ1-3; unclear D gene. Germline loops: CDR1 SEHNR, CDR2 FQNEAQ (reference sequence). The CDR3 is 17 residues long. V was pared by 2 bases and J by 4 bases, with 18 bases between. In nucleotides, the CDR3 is TGTGCCAGCAGCTTATCCCCAGGCCAAACTCTGGGAAACACCATATATTTT. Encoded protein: CASSLSPGQTLGNTIYF.

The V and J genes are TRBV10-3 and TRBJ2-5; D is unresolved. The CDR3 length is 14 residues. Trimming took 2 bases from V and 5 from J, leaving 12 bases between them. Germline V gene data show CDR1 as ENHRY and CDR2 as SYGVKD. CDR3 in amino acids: CAISERPVGETQYF. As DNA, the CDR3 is TGTGCCATCAGTGAGCGTCCCGTGGGGGAGACCCAGTACTTC.

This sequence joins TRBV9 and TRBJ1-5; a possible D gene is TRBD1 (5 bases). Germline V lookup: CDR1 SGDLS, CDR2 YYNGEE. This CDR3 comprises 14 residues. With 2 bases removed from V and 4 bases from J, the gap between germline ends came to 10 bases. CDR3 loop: CASSVEQVNQPQHF. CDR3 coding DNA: TGTGCCAGCAGCGTGGAACAGGTAAATCAGCCCCAGCATTTT.

For the CDR3, the DNA is TGTGCCAGCGTGGATGGGGGGCGCTCCGGGGAGCTGTTTTTT. Its translation is CASVDGGRSGELFF. V and J are TRBV18 and TRBJ2-2, with D possibly called TRBD1 or TRBD2 (6 bases each). Trimming took 8 bases from V and 6 from J, leaving 16 bases between them. This CDR3 spans 14 amino acids. Germline V gene lookup returns CDR1 KGHSH and CDR2 LQKENI.

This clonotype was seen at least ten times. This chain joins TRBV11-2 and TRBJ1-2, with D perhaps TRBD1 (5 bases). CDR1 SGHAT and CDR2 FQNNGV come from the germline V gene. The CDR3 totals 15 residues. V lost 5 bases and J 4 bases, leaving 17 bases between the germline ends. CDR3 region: CASSDLDTTFYGYTF. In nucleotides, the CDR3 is TGTGCCAGCAGCGACCTGGACACAACGTTCTATGGCTACACCTTC. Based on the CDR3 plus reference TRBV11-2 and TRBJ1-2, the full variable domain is EAGVAQSPRYKIIEKRQSVAFWCNPISGHATLYWYQQILGQGPKLLIQFQNNGVVDDSQLPKDRFSAERLKGVDSTLKIQPAKLEDSAVYLCASSDLDTTFYGYTFGSGTRLTVV.

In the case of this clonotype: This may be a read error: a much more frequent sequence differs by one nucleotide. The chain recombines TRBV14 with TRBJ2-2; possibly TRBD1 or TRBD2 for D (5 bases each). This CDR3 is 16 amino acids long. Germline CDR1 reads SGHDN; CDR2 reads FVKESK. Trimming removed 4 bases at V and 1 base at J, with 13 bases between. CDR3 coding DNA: TGTGCCAGCAGCCCAATCTGGGACGGGAACACCGGGGAGCTGTTTTTT. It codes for CASSPIWDGNTGELFF.

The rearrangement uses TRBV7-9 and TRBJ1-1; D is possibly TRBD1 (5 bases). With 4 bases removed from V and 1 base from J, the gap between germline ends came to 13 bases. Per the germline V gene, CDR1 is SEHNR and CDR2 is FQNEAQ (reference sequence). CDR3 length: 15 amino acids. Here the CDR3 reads CASSYGIGANTEAFF. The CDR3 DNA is TGTGCCAGCAGCTATGGGATCGGGGCGAACACTGAAGCTTTCTTT. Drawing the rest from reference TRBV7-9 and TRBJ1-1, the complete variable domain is DTGVSQNPRHKITKRGQNVTFRCDPISEHNRLYWYRQTLGQGPEFLTYFQNEAQLEKSRLLSDRFSAERPKGSFSTLEIQRTEQGDSAMYLCASSYGIGANTEAFFGQGTRLTVV.

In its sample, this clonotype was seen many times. DNA of the CDR3: TGCAGCGTTTCGGGGGCAGGTGAAGCTTTCTTT. Encoded protein: CSVSGAGEAFF. This chain connects TRBV29-1 to TRBJ1-1, with a tentative D call TRBD1 (6 bases). Germline CDR1 reads SQVTM; CDR2 reads ANQGSEA. V was shortened by 5 bases and J by 7 bases, with 11 bases between the two germline ends. This CDR3 is 11 amino acids long.

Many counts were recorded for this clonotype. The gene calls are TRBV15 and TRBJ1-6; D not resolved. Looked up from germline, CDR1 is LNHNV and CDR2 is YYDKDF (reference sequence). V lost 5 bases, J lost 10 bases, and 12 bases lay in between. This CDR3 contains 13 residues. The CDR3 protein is CATSERNESPLHF. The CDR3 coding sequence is TGTGCCACCAGCGAACGGAACGAGTCACCCCTCCACTTT.

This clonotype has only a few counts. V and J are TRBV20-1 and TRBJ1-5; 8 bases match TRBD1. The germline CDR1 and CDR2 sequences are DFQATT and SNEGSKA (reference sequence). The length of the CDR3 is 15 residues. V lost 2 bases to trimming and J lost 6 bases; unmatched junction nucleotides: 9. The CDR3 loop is CSARQLTGGGQPQHF. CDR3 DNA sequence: TGCAGTGCTAGACAACTAACAGGGGGTGGTCAGCCCCAGCATTTT.

The CDR3 region is CASSSETDIQETQYF. CDR3 nucleotide sequence: TGTGCCAGCAGCTCGGAGACAGATATCCAAGAGACCCAGTACTTC. The chain carries TRBV6-2 or TRBV6-3 and TRBJ2-5; D may be TRBD1 (5 bases). The CDR3 spans 15 residues. CDR1 and CDR2 (germline): MNHEY, SVGEGT. Deletions cut 6 bases from V and 1 base from J, with 15 bases between.

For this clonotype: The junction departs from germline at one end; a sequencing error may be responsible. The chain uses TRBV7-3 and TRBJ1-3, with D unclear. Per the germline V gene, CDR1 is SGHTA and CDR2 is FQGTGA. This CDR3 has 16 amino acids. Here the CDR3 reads CASSQDSDGPGNTIYF. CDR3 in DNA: TGCGCCAGCAGCCAAGATTCGGATGGCCCTGGAAACACCATATATTTT.

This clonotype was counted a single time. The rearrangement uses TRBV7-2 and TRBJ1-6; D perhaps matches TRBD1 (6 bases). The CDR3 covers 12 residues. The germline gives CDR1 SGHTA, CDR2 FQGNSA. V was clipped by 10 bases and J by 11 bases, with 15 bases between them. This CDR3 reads CAKTQGGAPLHF. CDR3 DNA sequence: TGTGCCAAAACACAGGGTGGGGCACCCCTCCACTTT.

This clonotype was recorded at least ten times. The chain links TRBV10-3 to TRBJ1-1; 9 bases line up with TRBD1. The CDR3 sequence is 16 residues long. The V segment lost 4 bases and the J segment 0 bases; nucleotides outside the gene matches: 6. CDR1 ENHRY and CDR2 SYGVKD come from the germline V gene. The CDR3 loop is CAISARQGGMNTEAFF. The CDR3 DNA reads TGTGCCATCAGTGCGAGACAGGGGGGGATGAACACTGAAGCTTTCTTT.

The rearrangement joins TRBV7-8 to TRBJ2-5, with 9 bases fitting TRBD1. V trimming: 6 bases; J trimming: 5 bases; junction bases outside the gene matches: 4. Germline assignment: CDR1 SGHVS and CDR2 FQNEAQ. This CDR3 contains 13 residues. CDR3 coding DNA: TGTGCCAGCAGGTCTGGGACAGGGGAGACCCAGTACTTC. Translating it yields CASRSGTGETQYF.

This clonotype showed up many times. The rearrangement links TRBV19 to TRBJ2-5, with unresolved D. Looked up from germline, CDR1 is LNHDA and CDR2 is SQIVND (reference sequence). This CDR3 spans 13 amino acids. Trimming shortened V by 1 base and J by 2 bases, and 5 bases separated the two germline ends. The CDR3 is CASSIAVQETQYF. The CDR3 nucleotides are TGTGCCAGTAGTATAGCGGTGCAAGAGACCCAGTACTTC.

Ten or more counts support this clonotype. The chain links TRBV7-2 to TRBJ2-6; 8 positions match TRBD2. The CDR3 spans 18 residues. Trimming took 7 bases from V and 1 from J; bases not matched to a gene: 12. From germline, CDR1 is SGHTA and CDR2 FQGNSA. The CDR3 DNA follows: TGTGCCAGCACCATACCGGGGGGGGTAGGGTCTGGGGCCAACGTCCTGACTTTC. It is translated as CASTIPGGVGSGANVLTF.

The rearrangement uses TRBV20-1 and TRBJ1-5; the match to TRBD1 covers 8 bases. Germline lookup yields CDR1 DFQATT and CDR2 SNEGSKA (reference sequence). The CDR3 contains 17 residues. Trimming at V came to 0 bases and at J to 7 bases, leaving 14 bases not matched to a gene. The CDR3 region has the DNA TGCAGTGCTAGAGATCCGGGGGGACAGGCCACTGGGCAGCCCCAGCATTTT. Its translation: CSARDPGGQATGQPQHF.

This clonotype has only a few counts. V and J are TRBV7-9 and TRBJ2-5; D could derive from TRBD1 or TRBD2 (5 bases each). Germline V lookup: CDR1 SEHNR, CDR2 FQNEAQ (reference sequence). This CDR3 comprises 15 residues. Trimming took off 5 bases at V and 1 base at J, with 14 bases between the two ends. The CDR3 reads CASSPYRGAQETQYF. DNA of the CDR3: TGTGCCAGCAGCCCCTACCGAGGGGCCCAAGAGACCCAGTACTTC.

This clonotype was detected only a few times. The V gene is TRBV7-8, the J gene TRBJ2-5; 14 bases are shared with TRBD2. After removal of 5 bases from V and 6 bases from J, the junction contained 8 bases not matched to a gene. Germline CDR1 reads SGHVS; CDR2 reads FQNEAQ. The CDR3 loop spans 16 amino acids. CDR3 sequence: CASSTSGLAGVKTQYF. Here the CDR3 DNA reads TGTGCCAGCAGCACGTCGGGACTAGCGGGAGTAAAGACCCAGTACTTC.

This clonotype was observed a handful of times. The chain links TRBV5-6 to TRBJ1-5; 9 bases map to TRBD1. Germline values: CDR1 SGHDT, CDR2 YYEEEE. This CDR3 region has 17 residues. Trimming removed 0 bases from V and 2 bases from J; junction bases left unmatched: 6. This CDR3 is CASSLAGTGNGNQPQHF. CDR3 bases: TGTGCCAGCAGCTTGGCCGGGACAGGGAACGGCAATCAGCCCCAGCATTTT.

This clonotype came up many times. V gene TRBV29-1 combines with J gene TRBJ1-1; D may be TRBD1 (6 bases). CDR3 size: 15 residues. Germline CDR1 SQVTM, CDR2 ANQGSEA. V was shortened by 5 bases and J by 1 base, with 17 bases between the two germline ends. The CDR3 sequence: CSVLVYRVENTEAFF. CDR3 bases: TGCAGCGTTCTAGTCTACAGGGTTGAGAACACTGAAGCTTTCTTT.

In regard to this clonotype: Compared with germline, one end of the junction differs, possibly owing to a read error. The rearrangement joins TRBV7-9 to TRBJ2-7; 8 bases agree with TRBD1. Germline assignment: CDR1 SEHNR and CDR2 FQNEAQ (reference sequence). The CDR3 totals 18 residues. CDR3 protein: CANLPGTGLRPNTGELYF. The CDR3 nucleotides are TGTGCCAACCTACCCGGGACAGGCCTACGACCGAACACCGGGGAGCTGTACTTC.

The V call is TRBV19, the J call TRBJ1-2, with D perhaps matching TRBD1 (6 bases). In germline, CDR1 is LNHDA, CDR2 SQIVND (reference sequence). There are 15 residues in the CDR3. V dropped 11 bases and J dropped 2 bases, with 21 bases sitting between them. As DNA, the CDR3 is TGTGCCTGGAGTGTAAGGTCGGGGGGCAACTATGGCTACACCTTC. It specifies CAWSVRSGGNYGYTF.

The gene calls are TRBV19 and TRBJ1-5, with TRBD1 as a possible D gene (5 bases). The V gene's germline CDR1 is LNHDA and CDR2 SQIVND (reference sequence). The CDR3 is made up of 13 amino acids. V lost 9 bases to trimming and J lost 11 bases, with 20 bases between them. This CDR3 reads CASGRGPQETQHF. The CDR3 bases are TGTGCCAGCGGGAGGGGACCACAAGAGACCCAGCATTTT. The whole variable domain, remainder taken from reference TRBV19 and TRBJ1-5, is DGGITQSPKYLFRKEGQNVTLSCEQNLNHDAMYWYRQDPGQGLRLIYYSQIVNDFQKGDIAEGYSVSREKKESFPLTVTSAQKNPTAFYLCASGRGPQETQHFGDGTRLSIL.

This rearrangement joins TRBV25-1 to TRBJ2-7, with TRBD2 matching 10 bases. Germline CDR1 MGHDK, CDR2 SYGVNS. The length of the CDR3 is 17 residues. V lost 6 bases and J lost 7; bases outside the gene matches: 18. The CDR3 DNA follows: TGTGCCAGCAGCCAAGCCCCGACTAGCGGGTTCTACAATGAGCAGTACTTC. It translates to CASSQAPTSGFYNEQYF.

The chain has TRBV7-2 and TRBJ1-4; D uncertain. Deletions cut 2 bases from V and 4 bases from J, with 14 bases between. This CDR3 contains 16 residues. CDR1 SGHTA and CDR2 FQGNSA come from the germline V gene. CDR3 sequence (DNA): TGTGCCAGCAGCTTAAACGGAGAGGGCCTTAATGAAAAACTGTTTTTT. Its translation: CASSLNGEGLNEKLFF.

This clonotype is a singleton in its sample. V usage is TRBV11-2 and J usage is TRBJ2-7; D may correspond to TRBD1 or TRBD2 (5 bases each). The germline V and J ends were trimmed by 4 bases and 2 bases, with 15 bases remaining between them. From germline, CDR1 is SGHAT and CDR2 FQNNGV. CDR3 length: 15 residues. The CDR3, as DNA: TGTGCCAGCAGCTCTTACCCGGGACCTCCCTACGAGCAGTACTTC. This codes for CASSSYPGPPYEQYF. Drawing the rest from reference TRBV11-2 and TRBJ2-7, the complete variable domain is EAGVAQSPRYKIIEKRQSVAFWCNPISGHATLYWYQQILGQGPKLLIQFQNNGVVDDSQLPKDRFSAERLKGVDSTLKIQPAKLEDSAVYLCASSSYPGPPYEQYFGPGTRLTVT.

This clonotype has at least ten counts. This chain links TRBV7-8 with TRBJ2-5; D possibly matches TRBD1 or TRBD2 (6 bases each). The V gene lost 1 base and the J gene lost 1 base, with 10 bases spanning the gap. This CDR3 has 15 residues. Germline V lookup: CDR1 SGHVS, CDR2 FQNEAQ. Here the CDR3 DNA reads TGTGCCAGCAGCTTAGGGAGGGGGACCCAAGAGACCCAGTACTTC. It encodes CASSLGRGTQETQYF.

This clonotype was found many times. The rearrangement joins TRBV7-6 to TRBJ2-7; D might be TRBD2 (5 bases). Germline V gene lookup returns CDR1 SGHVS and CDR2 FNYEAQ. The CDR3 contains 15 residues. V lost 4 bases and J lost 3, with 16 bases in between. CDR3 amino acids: CASSSFGDGGYEQYF. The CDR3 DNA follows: TGTGCCAGCAGCTCATTCGGGGATGGCGGCTACGAGCAGTACTTC.

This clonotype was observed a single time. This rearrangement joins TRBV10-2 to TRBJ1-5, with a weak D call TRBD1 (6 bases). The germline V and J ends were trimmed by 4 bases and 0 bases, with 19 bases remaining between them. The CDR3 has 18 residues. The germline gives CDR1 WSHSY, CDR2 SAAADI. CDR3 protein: CASSAQTDRRGSNQPQHF. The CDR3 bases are TGCGCCAGCAGTGCCCAGACCGATCGCAGGGGTAGCAATCAGCCCCAGCATTTT.